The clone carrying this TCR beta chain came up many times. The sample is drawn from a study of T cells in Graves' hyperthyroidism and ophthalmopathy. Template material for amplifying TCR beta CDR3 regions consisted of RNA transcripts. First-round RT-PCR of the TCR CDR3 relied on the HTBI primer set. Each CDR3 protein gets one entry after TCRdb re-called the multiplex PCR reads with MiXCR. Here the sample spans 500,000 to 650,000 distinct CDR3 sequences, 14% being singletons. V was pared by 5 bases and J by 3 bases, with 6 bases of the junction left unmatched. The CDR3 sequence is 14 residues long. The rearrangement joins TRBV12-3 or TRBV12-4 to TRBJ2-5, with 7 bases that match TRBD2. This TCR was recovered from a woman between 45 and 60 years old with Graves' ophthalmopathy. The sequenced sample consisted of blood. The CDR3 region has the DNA TGTGCCAGCAGTCTTAGCGGGTCCGAAGAGACCCAGTACTTC. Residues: CASSLSGSEETQYF.